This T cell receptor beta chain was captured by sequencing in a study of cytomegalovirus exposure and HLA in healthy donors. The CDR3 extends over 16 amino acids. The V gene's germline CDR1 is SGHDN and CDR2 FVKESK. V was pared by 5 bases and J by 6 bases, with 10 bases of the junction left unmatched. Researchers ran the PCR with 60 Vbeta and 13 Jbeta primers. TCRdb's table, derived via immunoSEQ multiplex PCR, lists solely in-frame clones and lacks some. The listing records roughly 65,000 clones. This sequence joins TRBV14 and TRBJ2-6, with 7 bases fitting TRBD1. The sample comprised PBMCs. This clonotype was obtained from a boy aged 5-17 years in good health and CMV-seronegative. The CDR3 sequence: CASSYSFTGVANVLTF. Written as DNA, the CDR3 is TGTGCCAGCAGCTATAGTTTTACAGGGGTGGCCAACGTCCTGACTTTC.